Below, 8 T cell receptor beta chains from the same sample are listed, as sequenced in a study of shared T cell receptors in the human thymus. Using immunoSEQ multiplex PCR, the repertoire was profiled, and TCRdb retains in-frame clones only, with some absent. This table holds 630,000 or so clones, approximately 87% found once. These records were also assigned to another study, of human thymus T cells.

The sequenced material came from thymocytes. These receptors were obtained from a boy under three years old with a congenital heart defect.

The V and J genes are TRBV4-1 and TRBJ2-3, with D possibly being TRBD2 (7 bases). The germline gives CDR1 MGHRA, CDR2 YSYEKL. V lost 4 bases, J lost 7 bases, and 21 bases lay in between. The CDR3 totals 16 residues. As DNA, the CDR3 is TGCGCCAGCAGCCTAGATGTAGGCCGGGGGGCAAATACGCAGTATTTT. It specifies CASSLDVGRGANTQYF.

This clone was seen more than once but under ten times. CDR3 DNA sequence: TGTGCCAGCGGGAGCTCCGAAAAACTGTTTTTT. The encoded protein is CASGSSEKLFF. The chain couples TRBV13 to TRBJ1-4; D gene ambiguous. The CDR3 has 11 amino acids. Germline V CDR1 and CDR2: PRHDT, FYEKMQ (reference sequence). V was pared by 8 bases and J by 8 bases, with 9 bases between. Supplemented by reference TRBV13 and TRBJ1-4, the full variable domain reads AAGVIQSPRHLIKEKRETATLKCYPIPRHDTVYWYQQGPGQDPQFLISFYEKMQSDKGSIPDRFSAQQFSDYHSELNMSSLELGDSALYFCASGSSEKLFFGSGTQLSVL.

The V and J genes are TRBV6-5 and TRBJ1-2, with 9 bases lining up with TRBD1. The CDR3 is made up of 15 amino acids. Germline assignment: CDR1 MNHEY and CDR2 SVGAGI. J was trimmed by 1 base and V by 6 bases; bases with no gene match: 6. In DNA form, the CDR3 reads TGTGCCAGCAGAATACCGGGACAGGGTAACTATGGCTACACCTTC. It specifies CASRIPGQGNYGYTF.

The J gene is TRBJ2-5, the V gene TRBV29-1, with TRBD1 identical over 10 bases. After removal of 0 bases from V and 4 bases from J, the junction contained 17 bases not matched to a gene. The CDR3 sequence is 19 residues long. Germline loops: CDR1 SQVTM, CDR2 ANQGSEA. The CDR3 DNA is TGCAGCGTTGAAGAGCACATTGTTGATGGAGACAGGGGGCGAGAGACCCAGTACTTC. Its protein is CSVEEHIVDGDRGRETQYF.

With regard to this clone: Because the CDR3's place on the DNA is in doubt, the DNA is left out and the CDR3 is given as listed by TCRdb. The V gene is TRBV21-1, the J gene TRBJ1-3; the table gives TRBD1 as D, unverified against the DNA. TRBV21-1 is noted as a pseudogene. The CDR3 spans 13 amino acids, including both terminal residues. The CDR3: CASFGQGIDTIYF.

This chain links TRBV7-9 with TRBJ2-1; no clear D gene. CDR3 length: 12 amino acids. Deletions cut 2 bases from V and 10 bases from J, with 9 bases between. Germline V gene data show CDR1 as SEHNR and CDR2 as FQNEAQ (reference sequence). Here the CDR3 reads CASSLMYSEQFF. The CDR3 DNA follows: TGTGCCAGCAGCTTAATGTATTCCGAGCAGTTCTTC.

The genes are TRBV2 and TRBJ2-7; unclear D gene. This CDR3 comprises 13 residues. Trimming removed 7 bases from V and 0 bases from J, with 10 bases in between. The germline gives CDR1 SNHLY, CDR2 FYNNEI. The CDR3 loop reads CASKRLASYEQYF. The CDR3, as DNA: TGTGCCAGCAAAAGACTCGCCTCCTACGAGCAGTACTTC.

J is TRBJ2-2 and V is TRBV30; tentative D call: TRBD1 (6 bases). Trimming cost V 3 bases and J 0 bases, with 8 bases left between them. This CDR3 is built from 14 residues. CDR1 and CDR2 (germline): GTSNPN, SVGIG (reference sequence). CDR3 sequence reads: CAWRGHANTGELFF. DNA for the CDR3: TGTGCCTGGAGGGGACACGCGAACACCGGGGAGCTGTTTTTT.